This T cell receptor (beta chain) was found in a study of molecular identifiers for immune sequencing clone quantification (dated by TCRdb to the late 2010s). About the full investigation: In a replicate experiment, RNA from around 20,000 or 100,000 naive CD8 T cells was split into five aliquots, four of which were sequenced. The study was a methods study using CD8 T cells to benchmark molecular-identifier clustering-based TCR repertoire sequencing (MIDCIRS) and TCR RNA copy counting.

The table lists this clonotype with many counts. It lacks a known antigen. The record has no base qualities; no much larger clone is one base away. Overall study results and their limits: Highly expanded clone sizes could be underestimated because identical TCR molecules may share a barcode. Modeling indicated approximately 3 TCR RNA copies recovered per cell, compared with 9.5 to 10 by digital PCR, which implies a capture efficiency of 25% to 35%. When barcode sub-clustering was omitted, TCR diversity was inflated by chimeric consensus sequences, with chimeras reaching as high as 47%. Naive libraries contained spiked-in Jurkat TCR RNA (10 copies' worth), which is not part of the donor repertoire. In CMV-specific effector cells, over 99% of molecules were held by clones above 20 RNA copies, whereas under 1% of molecules were held by such clones in naive cells. A single cell's worth of spiked-in Jurkat TCR RNA was reported detectable even among 850,000 to 1,000,000 naive CD8 T cells.

Libraries of naive CD8 T cells were generated from approximately 20,000 to 1,000,000 sorted cells, with 10%, 30% or 50% of the purified RNA used. On a BD FACSAria II, naive CD8 T cells were FACS-sorted as CD8+CD4-CCR7+CD45RA+ and collected into RLT Plus buffer. To test detection sensitivity, Jurkat RNA equal to ten TCR copies was added to samples of about 19,000-1,100,000 naive CD8 T cells. CD8 T cells were enriched using RosetteSep CD8+ T Cell Enrichment Cocktail and Ficoll-Paque, and the enriched cells then underwent ACK red cell lysis. The library was made by PCR. TCRdb records Illumina HiSeq 4000 as the sequencer. Bulk TCR libraries were made following a previously described method, with the TCR primers given in Table S5. Purification of total RNA was performed with the Qiagen AllPrep DNA/RNA kit. Before analysis, reads from multiple sequencing runs of the same library were pooled. Processing in the source paper ran as follows. Reads were retained only if the reads had an exact TCR constant sequence, and the retained reads were trimmed to 150 nt and grouped according to their 12-nt molecular barcodes. Reads inside each barcode group were sub-clustered using a 15% Levenshtein threshold, and a quality-weighted consensus sequence was constructed for each RNA molecule. Non-functional sequences were discarded, and so were lower-count sequences lying one edit away from another sequence. Based on a fit of two negative binomial distributions, barcode sub-clusters having less than 20% of the maximum read count were discarded. TCRdb reworked the public reads: Q25 trimming with fastp, MiXCR clone assembly, productive beta chains retained. Rows with a matching CDR3 protein are joined into one entry that keeps the most common DNA and genes. TCRdb's processing, not the authors', yielded these V and J calls. The sample contains about 640,000 distinct CDR3 sequences, 15% to 20% of them found a single time. The ten top clones hold roughly 0.85% of the sample.

The receptor comes from a human donor in good health. Some libraries in this study had Jurkat cell RNA spiked in. Sequencing was done on a sample of naive CD8+ T cells from blood, with Jurkat cell RNA spiked in. The cell subset or site label, read with the paper, signifies: FACS-sorted CD8+CD4-CCR7+CD45RA+ naive T cells.

This receptor has the CDR3 CASGTSYETQYF. The DNA is TGTGCCAGTGGGACTAGTTACGAGACCCAGTACTTC. In this chain, TRBV12-3 or TRBV12-4 is recombined with TRBJ2-5; 8 nucleotides in the junction match TRBD2. Counted from cysteine to phenylalanine, this CDR3 has 12 amino acids. Only the CDR3 DNA stays, 36 bases, in frame from base 1. The germline V and J ends show losses of 9 bases and 5 bases respectively, and no gene match explains 5 bases of the junction.